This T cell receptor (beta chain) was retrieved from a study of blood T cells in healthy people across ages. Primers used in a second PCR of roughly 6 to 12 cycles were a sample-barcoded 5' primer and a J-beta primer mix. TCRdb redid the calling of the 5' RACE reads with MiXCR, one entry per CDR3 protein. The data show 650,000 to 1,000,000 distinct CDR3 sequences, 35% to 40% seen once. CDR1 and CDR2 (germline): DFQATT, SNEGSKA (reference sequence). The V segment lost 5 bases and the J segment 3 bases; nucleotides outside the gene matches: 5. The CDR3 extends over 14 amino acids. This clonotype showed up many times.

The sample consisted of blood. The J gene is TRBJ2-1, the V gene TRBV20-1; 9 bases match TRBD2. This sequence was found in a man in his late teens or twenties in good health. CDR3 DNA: TGCAGTGCTCCTCTAGCGGGGAGCTACAATGAGCAGTTCTTC. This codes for CSAPLAGSYNEQFF.